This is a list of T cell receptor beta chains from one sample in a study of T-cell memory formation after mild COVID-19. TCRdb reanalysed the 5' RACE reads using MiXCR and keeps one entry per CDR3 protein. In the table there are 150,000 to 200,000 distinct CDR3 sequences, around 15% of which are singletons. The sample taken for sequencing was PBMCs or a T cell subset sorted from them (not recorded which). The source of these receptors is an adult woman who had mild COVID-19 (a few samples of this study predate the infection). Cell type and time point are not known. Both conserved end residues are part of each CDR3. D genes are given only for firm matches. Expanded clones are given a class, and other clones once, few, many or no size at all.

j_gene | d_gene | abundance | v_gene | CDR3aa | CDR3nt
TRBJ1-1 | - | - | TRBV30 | CAWIQGQARSTEAFF | TGTGCCTGGATCCAGGGGCAGGCTAGATCGACTGAAGCTTTCTTT
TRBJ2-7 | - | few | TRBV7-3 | CASSASRGYEQYF | TGTGCCAGCAGCGCCTCTCGGGGCTACGAGCAGTACTTC
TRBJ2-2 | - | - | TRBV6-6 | CASRWSTGELFF | TGTGCCAGCAGGTGGAGTACCGGGGAGCTGTTTTTT
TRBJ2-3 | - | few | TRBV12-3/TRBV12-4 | CASTFRRTGRTDTQYF | TGTGCCAGCACCTTTCGCAGGACTGGACGCACAGATACGCAGTATTTT
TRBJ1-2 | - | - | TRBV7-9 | CASSSFSEYYGYTF | TGTGCCAGCAGCTCCTTCTCGGAGTACTATGGCTACACCTTC
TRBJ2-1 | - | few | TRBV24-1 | CATSVGARYNEQFF | TGTGCCACCAGTGTCGGGGCCAGATACAATGAGCAGTTCTTC
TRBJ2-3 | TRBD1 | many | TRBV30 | CAWATGGPAADTQYF | TGTGCCTGGGCTACAGGGGGCCCGGCGGCAGATACGCAGTATTTT
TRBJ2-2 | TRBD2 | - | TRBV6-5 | CASRPQRGGASHGELFF | TGTGCCAGCAGACCCCAGCGCGGGGGGGCTTCTCACGGGGAGCTGTTTTTT
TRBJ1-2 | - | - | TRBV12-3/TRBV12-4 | CASSYGGRAIYGYTF | TGTGCCAGCAGTTACGGCGGCAGGGCGATCTATGGCTACACCTTC
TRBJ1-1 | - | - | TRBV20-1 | CSASGGRAEAFF | TGCAGTGCTAGTGGGGGAAGGGCTGAAGCTTTCTTT
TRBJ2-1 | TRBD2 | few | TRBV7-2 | CASSPQLAPSYNEQFF | TGTGCCAGCAGCCCGCAACTAGCGCCGTCCTACAATGAGCAGTTCTTC
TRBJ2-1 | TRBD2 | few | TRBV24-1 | CATRGLGLAGIPEQFF | TGTGCCACCAGGGGATTGGGACTAGCGGGAATCCCAGAGCAGTTCTTC
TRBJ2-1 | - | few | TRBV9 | CASSVVGASYNEQFF | TGTGCCAGCAGCGTAGTGGGGGCCTCCTACAATGAGCAGTTCTTC
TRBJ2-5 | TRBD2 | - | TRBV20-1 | CSAGGGQETQYF | TGCAGTGCTGGGGGGGGGCAAGAGACCCAGTACTTC
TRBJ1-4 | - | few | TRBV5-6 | CASSRKTGPNEKLFF | TGTGCCAGCAGCCGGAAGACAGGACCAAATGAAAAACTGTTTTTT
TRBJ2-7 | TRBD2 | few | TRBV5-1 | CASSYVLAGESQQYF | TGCGCCAGCAGCTACGTCCTAGCGGGAGAGTCCCAGCAGTACTTC
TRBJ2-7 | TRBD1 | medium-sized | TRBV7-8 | CASSNLAGQVYEQYF | TGTGCCAGCAGCAACCTGGCGGGACAGGTCTACGAGCAGTACTTC
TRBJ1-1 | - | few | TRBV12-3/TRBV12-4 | CASRQGLTAFF | TGTGCCAGCAGACAGGGATTAACGGCTTTCTTT
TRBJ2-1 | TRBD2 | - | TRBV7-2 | CASSPLAGLGNEQFF | TGTGCCAGCAGCCCCTTAGCGGGCCTTGGCAATGAGCAGTTCTTC
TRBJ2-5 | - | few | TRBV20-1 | CSAPRDSGKTQYF | TGCAGTGCCCCTCGGGACTCAGGAAAGACCCAGTACTTC
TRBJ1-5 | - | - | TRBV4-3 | CASSQDFMGNQPQHF | TGCGCCAGCAGCCAAGATTTTATGGGCAATCAGCCCCAGCATTTT